Described below is a single T cell receptor (beta chain) sequence and its context. Its recognized antigen is unknown. No much larger clone exists at a distance of one base, and base qualities are not known. This sample stems from a study of CD8 T cells in Susac syndrome (dated by TCRdb to the late 2010s). Regarding the complete study: The study used repertoire sequencing to test whether antigen drove CD8+ T cell activation and differentiation in Susac syndrome. The paper as a whole reports these results and caveats: The TCR sequencing and HLA analysis was acknowledged to have included a relatively small number of individuals.

RNA was extracted using the RNeasy kit, and roughly 0.45 to 1 microgram was reverse transcribed with random hexamers. The immunoSEQ multiplex PCR assay, covering 54 Vbeta and 13 Jbeta segments, was used to amplify TCR beta CDR3 regions. To correct PCR amplification bias, a synthetic template baseline was used for both primer optimization and computational correction. As for the original processing: Reads were annotated to V, D and J genes per IMGT and analyzed with immunoSEQ Analyzer, keeping only productive sequences. To calculate clonality, Shannon entropy was normalized by log2 of the number of productive unique sequences and then subtracted from one. For each patient and control, public and private clones were evaluated within the 100 most prevalent clones. A clone was defined as Susac-specific if it was absent from the healthy and MS cohorts, from over a thousand published viral clones and from other ImmuneACCESS disease sequences. TCRdb cleaned the public reads at Q25 with fastp, built clones with MiXCR and kept in-frame beta chains. CDR3 protein sequences are deduplicated, and each keeps its most common genes and DNA. The V and J calls and clone size are TCRdb's, not the authors'. This sample gives over 150,000 distinct CDR3 sequences in total; 90% to 95% of them show up just once. The ten largest make up 0.09% to 0.095% of the sample.

High-throughput TCR beta sequencing profiled peripheral blood CD8+ and CD4+ T cells from healthy donors, Susac syndrome patients and multiple sclerosis patients. The multiple sclerosis controls were treatment-naive patients whose relapsing-remitting disease, either stable or active, fulfilled the revised McDonald criteria. Bulk CD8+ and CD4+ T cells were purified by magnetic negative isolation, whereas CD8+ TEMRA cells were enriched by FACS. Blood was collected in EDTA tubes and processed within 24 hours, with PBMCs isolated through density gradient centrifugation. PBMCs destined for TCR sequencing were cryopreserved in liquid nitrogen and later thawed in a 37 °C water bath. A purity of at least 90% was achieved for sorted or isolated CD4+, CD8+ and CD8+ TEMRA cells. The sequence was collected from a human donor with multiple sclerosis. The material sequenced was CD4+ T cells from PBMCs.

The CDR3 reads CSALPGKGGPNEKLFF. At the DNA level, the sequence is TGCAGCGCACTACCGGGAAAAGGGGGACCTAATGAAAAACTGTTTTTT. The rearrangement combines TRBV29-1 with TRBJ1-4, with TRBD1 perhaps the D gene, on 6 matching bases. Relative to germline, V is 7 bases shorter and J is 3 bases shorter, with 21 bases between their ends. The CDR3 spans 16 residues, from the cysteine through the phenylalanine. Only CDR3 DNA remains: 48 bases, in frame from the first base. CDR1 and CDR2 were assigned from the germline V gene as SQVTM and ANQGSEA.